This T cell receptor beta chain was recovered during a study of cytomegalovirus exposure and HLA in healthy donors. About the study: A prior study identified 117 million unique TCR beta sequences from some 200 million T cells.

PCR was performed using 60 Vbeta and 13 Jbeta primers. Libraries were prepared by immunoSEQ multiplex PCR; TCRdb keeps only in-frame clonotypes and omits some of them. Of about 140,000 clones in the sample, around 75% are singletons; the top ten hold approximately 1.6%. In the case of this clone: One end of the junction is discordant with germline, which a read error may explain.

Germline CDR1 reads MNHEY; CDR2 reads SMNVEV (reference sequence). This CDR3 contains 13 residues. The sequence came from a woman aged 25-40 years in good health and CMV-seronegative. Material for sequencing was PBMCs. This rearrangement joins TRBV27 to TRBJ2-1; perhaps TRBD2 as D (6 bases). The CDR3 DNA is TGTGCCAGTAGTTTCAGGGCGGGACGCTCGCAGTTCTTC. Translated: CASSFRAGRSQFF.